Listed below are T cell receptor beta chains from one sample, sequenced in a study of T cells in Graves' hyperthyroidism and ophthalmopathy. Each CDR3 protein is one row after TCRdb ran MiXCR on the multiplex PCR reads. This repertoire shows roughly 300,000 distinct CDR3 sequences, about 25% found once; its top ten account for approximately 25%. What was sequenced was blood. The receptors were sampled from a man aged 35-49 years with Graves' hyperthyroidism that later progressed to Graves' ophthalmopathy. Each CDR3 is given with its conserved first and last residue. Each record gives: J gene, clone size, D gene, V gene, CDR3 protein, CDR3 DNA. A D gene is named only where the DNA matches it firmly. Rows give clone size only sometimes, using once, few, many, or a class for an expanded clone.

TRBJ2-5 | many | TRBD1 | TRBV19 | CASSTGQLEETQYF | TGTGCCAGTAGTACGGGACAGCTCGAAGAGACCCAGTACTTC
TRBJ2-7 | many | TRBD1 | TRBV7-8 | CASSLVPGQGRQYF | TGTGCCAGCAGCTTAGTCCCAGGACAGGGTAGGCAGTACTTC
TRBJ2-2 | NA | NA | TRBV12-5 | CASGRGTGELFF | TGTGCTAGTGGAAGGGGCACCGGGGAGCTGTTTTTT
TRBJ2-4 | many | NA | TRBV20-1 | CSGTPPEAKNIQYF | TGCAGTGGTACGCCCCCGGAAGCCAAAAACATTCAGTACTTC
TRBJ1-1 | NA | NA | TRBV7-3 | CASSSSRDTEAFF | TGTGCCAGCAGCTCAAGCCGGGACACTGAAGCTTTCTTT
TRBJ2-7 | many | NA | TRBV20-1 | CSASRIGSVYEQYF | TGCAGTGCTAGTCGGATCGGCTCCGTCTACGAGCAGTACTTC
TRBJ2-7 | NA | TRBD2 | TRBV20-1 | CSATGGGPGFYEQYF | TGCAGTGCTACCGGCGGGGGGCCAGGATTCTACGAGCAGTACTTC
TRBJ2-5 | many | TRBD2 | TRBV4-1 | CASSQGGSGRFETQYF | TGCGCCAGCAGCCAAGGTGGTAGCGGGAGGTTTGAGACCCAGTACTTC
TRBJ1-2 | NA | TRBD1 | TRBV11-2 | CASGPGTGGHYGYTF | TGTGCCAGCGGTCCCGGGACAGGGGGCCACTATGGCTACACCTTC
TRBJ1-2 | NA | NA | TRBV15 | CATSRDVVGVTGGYTF | TGTGCCACCAGCAGAGATGTAGTAGGGGTGACCGGGGGCTACACCTTC